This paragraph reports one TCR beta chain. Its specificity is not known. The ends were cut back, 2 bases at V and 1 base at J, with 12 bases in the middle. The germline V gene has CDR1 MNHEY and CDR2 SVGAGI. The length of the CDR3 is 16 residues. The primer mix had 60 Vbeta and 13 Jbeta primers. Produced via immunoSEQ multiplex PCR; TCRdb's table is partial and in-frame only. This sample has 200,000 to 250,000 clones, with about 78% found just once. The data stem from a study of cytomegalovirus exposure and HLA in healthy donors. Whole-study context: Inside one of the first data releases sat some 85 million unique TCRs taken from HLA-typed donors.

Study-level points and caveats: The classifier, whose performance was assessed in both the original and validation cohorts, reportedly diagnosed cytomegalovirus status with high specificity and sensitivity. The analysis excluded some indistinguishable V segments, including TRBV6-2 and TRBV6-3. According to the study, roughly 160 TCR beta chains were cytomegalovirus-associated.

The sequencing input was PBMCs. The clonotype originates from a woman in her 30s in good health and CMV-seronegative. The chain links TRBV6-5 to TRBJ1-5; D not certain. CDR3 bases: TGTGCCAGCAGTTACAAATATTACGAGAGCAATCAGCCCCAGCATTTT. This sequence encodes CASSYKYYESNQPQHF.